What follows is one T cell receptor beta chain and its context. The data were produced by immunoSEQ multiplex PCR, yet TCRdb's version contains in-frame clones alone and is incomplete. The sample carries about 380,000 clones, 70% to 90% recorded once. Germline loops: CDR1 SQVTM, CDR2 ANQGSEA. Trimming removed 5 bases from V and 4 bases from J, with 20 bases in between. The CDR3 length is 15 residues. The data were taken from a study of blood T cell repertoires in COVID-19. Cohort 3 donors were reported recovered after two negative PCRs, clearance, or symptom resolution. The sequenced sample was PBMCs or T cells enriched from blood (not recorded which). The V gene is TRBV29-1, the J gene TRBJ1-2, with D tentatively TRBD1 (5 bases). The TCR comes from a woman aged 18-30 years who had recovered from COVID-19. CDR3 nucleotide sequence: TGCAGCGTTATCTCAGGGCGCGGCCACATCTATGGCTACACCTTC. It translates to CSVISGRGHIYGYTF. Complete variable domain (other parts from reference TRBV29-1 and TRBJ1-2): SAVISQKPSRDICQRGTSLTIQCQVDSQVTMMFWYRQQPGQSLTLIATANQGSEATYESGFVIDKFPISRPNLTFSTLTVSNMSPEDSSIYLCSVISGRGHIYGYTFGSGTRLTVV.